A single sample is the source of the 26 T cell receptor beta chains below, sequenced in a study of cytomegalovirus exposure and HLA in healthy donors. PCR involved 60 Vbeta and 13 Jbeta primers. Using immunoSEQ multiplex PCR, the repertoire was profiled, and TCRdb retains in-frame clones only, with some absent. The sample carries 55,000 to 80,000 clones, roughly 71% recorded once. Sequencing was done on a sample of PBMCs. The receptors stem from an older man in good health and CMV-seronegative.

This chain connects TRBV9 to TRBJ2-1; 10 bases are a match to TRBD2. Germline CDR1 and CDR2: SGDLS and YYNGEE. This CDR3 contains 15 residues. V shed 6 bases, J shed 3 bases, and the junction held 6 bases outside the gene matches. CDR3 in amino acids: CASNERGGGYNEQFF. The CDR3 bases are TGTGCCAGCAACGAGCGGGGGGGAGGCTACAATGAGCAGTTCTTC.

V gene TRBV19 combines with J gene TRBJ1-1; 7 bases map to TRBD1. CDR3 length: 15 residues. V gave up 3 bases and J gave up 0 bases; unmatched junction bases: 4. Germline V gene sequence: CDR1 LNHDA, CDR2 SQIVND (reference sequence). CDR3 region: CASSMLGQLNTEAFF. For the CDR3, the DNA is TGTGCCAGTAGTATGCTGGGACAGTTGAACACTGAAGCTTTCTTT.

The CDR3: CAWSVQPHPNNEQFF. As DNA, the CDR3 is TGTGCCTGGAGTGTACAGCCCCACCCCAACAATGAGCAGTTCTTC. The chain uses TRBV30 and TRBJ2-1; D is ambiguous. Germline-derived CDR1 and CDR2 are GTSNPN and SVGIG (reference sequence). The CDR3 covers 15 residues. V shed 0 bases and J shed 5 bases, with 14 bases lying between them.

The CDR3 DNA sequence: TGTGCCAGCAGCTCGGACAGGGGCGCCTACAATGAGCAGTTCTTC. Encoded protein: CASSSDRGAYNEQFF. This chain connects TRBV7-2 to TRBJ2-1; 9 bases line up with TRBD1. CDR1 and CDR2 from the germline V gene are SGHTA and FQGNSA. The CDR3 covers 15 residues. The junction had 3 bases not matched to a gene; V was cut back by 4 bases and J by 2 bases.

V is TRBV9 and J is TRBJ2-2; tentative D call: TRBD2 (5 bases). CDR1 SGDLS and CDR2 YYNGEE come from the germline V gene. The CDR3 is 11 amino acids. The V end lost 8 bases, the J end lost 7 bases, and 9 bases lay between the germline ends. CDR3 amino acids: CASRAGGELFF. CDR3 nucleotide sequence: TGTGCCAGTAGGGCGGGCGGGGAGCTGTTTTTT.

J is TRBJ2-4 and V is TRBV14; no reliable D call. The CDR3 totals 17 residues. Looked up from germline, CDR1 is SGHDN and CDR2 is FVKESK. V lost 3 bases, J lost 0 bases, and 15 bases lay in between. CDR3 sequence: CASSHGPGGVAKNIQYF. For the CDR3, the DNA is TGTGCCAGCAGCCATGGCCCGGGTGGAGTAGCCAAAAACATTCAGTACTTC.

This rearrangement joins TRBV18 to TRBJ1-6; TRBD1 agrees at 8 bases. CDR1 and CDR2 (germline): KGHSH, LQKENI. This CDR3 is 14 amino acids long. The ends lost 3 bases at V and 7 bases at J; junction bases unmatched: 2. CDR3 sequence reads: CASSPRDRNSPLHF. Here the CDR3 DNA reads TGTGCCAGCTCACCGCGGGACAGGAATTCACCCCTCCACTTT.

The V gene is TRBV7-2, the J gene TRBJ2-5; 7 bases agree with TRBD2. The CDR3 covers 17 residues. V lost 1 base, J lost 9 bases, and 17 bases stayed unmatched. Germline CDR1 SGHTA, CDR2 FQGNSA. CDR3 residues: CASSLEGGRGLRGAQYF. As DNA, the CDR3 is TGTGCCAGCAGCTTAGAGGGAGGGCGGGGTCTTAGAGGGGCCCAGTACTTC.

The V gene is TRBV28, the J gene TRBJ1-2, with 9 nucleotides matching TRBD1. The CDR3 is 13 residues long. V shed 10 bases, J shed 5 bases, and the junction held 8 bases outside the gene matches. Germline-derived CDR1 and CDR2 are MDHEN and SYDVKM. The CDR3 DNA reads TGTGCCACCAGACAGGGGGGGGAGTATGGCTACACCTTC. This sequence encodes CATRQGGEYGYTF.

This rearrangement joins TRBV4-3 to TRBJ1-1; a possible D gene is TRBD1 (5 bases). Germline values: CDR1 LGHNA, CDR2 YSLEER. Trimming removed 5 bases from V and 4 bases from J, with 20 bases in between. The CDR3 runs 16 residues. The CDR3 reads CASSYALGGGGTEAFF. CDR3 in DNA: TGCGCCAGCAGCTACGCGTTGGGGGGTGGCGGCACTGAAGCTTTCTTT.

In regard to this clone: The junction does not match germline at one end; this may be a read error. V and J are TRBV7-7 and TRBJ2-1, with TRBD2 matching over 13 bases. Per germline, CDR1 SSHAT and CDR2 FNYEAQ (reference sequence). This CDR3 spans 16 amino acids. DNA of the CDR3: TGTGCTAGCAGCGCACAACTAGCGGGGGGGCCAGATGAGCAGTTCTTC. Encoded protein: CASSAQLAGGPDEQFF.

The chain couples TRBV7-2 to TRBJ2-3; a possible D gene is TRBD2 (5 bases). Germline V gene lookup returns CDR1 SGHTA and CDR2 FQGNSA. The CDR3 sequence is 15 residues long. V was trimmed by 5 bases and J by 2 bases, leaving 14 bases between them. The CDR3 DNA reads as TGTGCCAGCAGCCCCCCCCCGGGGTACACAGATACGCAGTATTTT. It specifies CASSPPPGYTDTQYF.

This clone was counted between two and nine times. The J gene is TRBJ1-6, the V gene TRBV5-1; 9 bases are a match to TRBD1. This CDR3 contains 16 residues. The trim removed 0 bases at V and 7 bases at J, leaving 5 bases unmatched. Germline CDR1 reads SGHRS; CDR2 reads YFSETQ. The CDR3 DNA reads TGCGCCAGCAGCTTGGGACAGGGGGTAAGGAATTCACCCCTCCACTTT. Protein sequence: CASSLGQGVRNSPLHF. Full variable domain (remainder filled in from reference TRBV5-1 and TRBJ1-6): KAGVTQTPRYLIKTRGQQVTLSCSPISGHRSVSWYQQTPGQGLQFLFEYFSETQRNKGNFPGRFSGRQFSNSRSEMNVSTLELGDSALYLCASSLGQGVRNSPLHFGNGTRLTVT.

The chain is built from TRBV5-1 and TRBJ1-2; 10 bases fit TRBD1. CDR3 length equals 16 residues. Per the germline V gene, CDR1 is SGHRS and CDR2 is YFSETQ. V lost 3 bases and J lost 8; bases outside the gene matches: 13. CDR3 sequence: CASSYTGTGEWGGYTF. CDR3 coding DNA: TGCGCCAGCAGCTATACCGGGACAGGGGAATGGGGAGGCTACACCTTC.

This chain links TRBV6-5 with TRBJ2-5, with 11 bases aligning to TRBD2. The end of the DNA fits TRBJ2-7 better, so the J call may be wrong. Germline loops: CDR1 MNHEY, CDR2 SVGAGI. The length of the CDR3 is 14 residues. The CDR3 DNA reads as TGTGCCAGCAGACCTAGCGGGGGGAACTACGAGCAGTACTTC. Translated: CASRPSGGNYEQYF.

About this clone: One end of the junction is discordant with germline, which a read error may explain. The gene calls are TRBV7-9 and TRBJ2-7, with D uncertain. The length of the CDR3 is 11 residues. Germline loops: CDR1 SEHNR, CDR2 FQNEAQ (reference sequence). CDR3 sequence: CSSSSHYEQYF. CDR3 nucleotides: TGTTCCAGCAGCTCCCATTACGAGCAGTACTTC.

This clone was seen a handful of times. The rearrangement links TRBV5-1 to TRBJ1-1; maybe TRBD1 (5 bases). The V and J ends lost 0 bases and 4 bases respectively, with 13 bases between them. Germline V CDR1 and CDR2: SGHRS, YFSETQ. This CDR3 contains 15 residues. The CDR3 DNA reads TGCGCCAGCAGCTTGGTCGGAGGGGTGATCACTGAAGCTTTCTTT. Its protein is CASSLVGGVITEAFF.

The chain employs TRBV27 and TRBJ1-6; unclear D gene. This CDR3 is built from 15 residues. V was trimmed by 0 bases and J by 9 bases, leaving 12 bases between them. Per the germline V gene, CDR1 is MNHEY and CDR2 is SMNVEV (reference sequence). The CDR3 loop reads CASSLSFFVGSPLHF. The DNA of the CDR3 is TGTGCCAGCAGTTTATCCTTCTTCGTCGGTTCACCCCTCCACTTT.

The V call is TRBV2, the J call TRBJ2-1; D may be TRBD2 (5 bases). This CDR3 contains 13 residues. Trimming shortened V by 6 bases and J by 5 bases, and 11 bases separated the two germline ends. Per germline, CDR1 SNHLY and CDR2 FYNNEI. The CDR3 is CASRADYNNEQFF. CDR3 nucleotide sequence: TGTGCCAGCAGAGCGGATTATAACAATGAGCAGTTCTTC.

The chain combines TRBV11-2 with TRBJ2-2; 9 bases are shared with TRBD1. J lost 5 bases, V lost 4 bases, and 8 bases had no gene match. Germline V lookup: CDR1 SGHAT, CDR2 FQNNGV. This CDR3 is built from 16 residues. The CDR3 DNA reads TGTGCCAGCAGCTCGGGACAGGGTAGGCAGACCGGGGAGCTGTTTTTT. Translated, it gives CASSSGQGRQTGELFF. The complete variable domain, with remaining parts taken from reference TRBV11-2 and TRBJ2-2, reads EAGVAQSPRYKIIEKRQSVAFWCNPISGHATLYWYQQILGQGPKLLIQFQNNGVVDDSQLPKDRFSAERLKGVDSTLKIQPAKLEDSAVYLCASSSGQGRQTGELFFGEGSRLTVL.

The chain is built from TRBV5-1 and TRBJ2-4; TRBD2 agrees at 7 bases. The V gene's germline CDR1 is SGHRS and CDR2 YFSETQ. Trimming at V came to 1 base and at J to 8 bases, leaving 9 bases not matched to a gene. The CDR3 is 15 residues long. The CDR3, as DNA: TGCGCCAGCAGCTTGCCTGGGAGCGGGGCGGACATTCAGTACTTC. Protein product: CASSLPGSGADIQYF.

The V and J genes are TRBV25-1 and TRBJ1-4, with 7 bases that match TRBD1. Germline V gives CDR1 MGHDK, CDR2 SYGVNS. The length of the CDR3 is 14 residues. J lost 6 bases, V lost 5 bases, and 6 bases had no gene match. CDR3 loop: CASSRQGLDEKLFF. In DNA form, the CDR3 reads TGTGCCAGCAGTAGACAGGGATTGGATGAAAAACTGTTTTTT.

The chain links TRBV7-2 to TRBJ1-5; TRBD1 matches 9 bases. Germline lookup yields CDR1 SGHTA and CDR2 FQGNSA. This CDR3 has 14 residues. V lost 5 bases and J lost 7; bases outside the gene matches: 6. The CDR3 DNA follows: TGTGCCAGCAGCGAGAACAGGGGGCAACAGCCCCAGCATTTT. Its translation is CASSENRGQQPQHF.

For the CDR3, the DNA is TGTGCCAGCAGTTATGAAGGGGCGGCCAATCAGCCCCAGCATTTT. Its protein is CASSYEGAANQPQHF. The chain uses TRBV6-6 and TRBJ1-5; tentatively, D is TRBD1 (5 bases). CDR3 length: 15 amino acids. Germline loops: CDR1 MNHNY, CDR2 SVGAGI (reference sequence). V dropped 3 bases and J dropped 3 bases, with 12 bases sitting between them.

This clone was seen only a few times. The chain recombines TRBV5-5 with TRBJ1-2; possibly TRBD1 for D (5 bases). V was trimmed by 0 bases and J by 4 bases, leaving 10 bases between them. This CDR3 has 14 amino acids. From germline, CDR1 is SGHKS and CDR2 YYEKEE (reference sequence). This CDR3 reads CASSLAGVGYGYTF. The CDR3 DNA reads TGTGCCAGCAGCTTGGCGGGGGTCGGCTATGGCTACACCTTC. Drawing the rest from reference TRBV5-5 and TRBJ1-2, the complete variable domain is DAGVTQSPTHLIKTRGQQVTLRCSPISGHKSVSWYQQVLGQGPQFIFQYYEKEERGRGNFPDRFSARQFPNYSSELNVNALLLGDSALYLCASSLAGVGYGYTFGSGTRLTVV.

The chain recombines TRBV7-9 with TRBJ2-3; TRBD2 is a possible D gene (6 bases). Trimming removed 5 bases from V and 4 bases from J, with 19 bases in between. The CDR3 has 16 amino acids. Germline CDR1 SEHNR, CDR2 FQNEAQ (reference sequence). DNA for the CDR3: TGTGCCAGCAGCATAAGATATGGGGGGAGCTCAGATACGCAGTATTTT. Translation gives CASSIRYGGSSDTQYF.